These T cell receptor beta chains were read from a single sample in a study of regulatory T cells in long-lasting Graves disease. TCRdb reprocessed the multiplex PCR reads via MiXCR and lists one record per CDR3 protein. This table has over 300,000 distinct CDR3 sequences, 15% appearing once. Here the sequenced sample was peripheral blood mononuclear cells (PBMCs), taken at new diagnosis, from a patient treated with antithyroid drugs. The receptors originated from a female donor with Graves disease. Each CDR3 is given with its conserved first and last residue. A D gene is named only where the DNA matches it firmly. Size values are once, few and many counts, or a class for expanded clones, and some rows have none.

TRBJ1-5	NA	many	TRBV19	16	CASSKASGDSNQPQHF	TGTGCCAGTAGTAAAGCCTCGGGAGATAGCAATCAGCCCCAGCATTTT
TRBJ2-3	NA	few	TRBV9	15	CASSVEGGKTDTQYF	TGTGCCAGCAGCGTCGAGGGGGGAAAAACAGATACGCAGTATTTT
TRBJ2-1	TRBD2	NA	TRBV2	16	CASVPQWGGRSNEQFF	TGTGCCAGCGTTCCCCAATGGGGCGGGAGAAGCAATGAGCAGTTCTTC
TRBJ2-7	NA	NA	TRBV10-2	11	CASRWGYEQYF	TGCGCCAGCAGGTGGGGTTACGAGCAGTACTTC
TRBJ2-5	NA	NA	TRBV6-1	14	CASWDQGYEETQYF	TGTGCCAGCTGGGACCAGGGGTATGAGGAGACCCAGTACTTC
TRBJ1-5	NA	many	TRBV20-1	13	CSARGPRFQPQHF	TGCAGTGCTAGAGGCCCGCGTTTCCAGCCCCAGCATTTT
TRBJ2-1	TRBD2	many	TRBV12-3/TRBV12-4	16	CASSLGGLAAYNEQFF	TGTGCCAGCAGTTTGGGAGGGCTAGCGGCCTACAATGAGCAGTTCTTC
TRBJ2-1	TRBD2	few	TRBV25-1	16	CASSEWELAGLNEQFF	TGTGCCAGCAGTGAATGGGAGCTAGCGGGACTAAATGAGCAGTTCTTC
TRBJ1-2	NA	many	TRBV9	14	CASSAPTGSSGYTF	TGTGCCAGCAGCGCACCGACCGGCTCGAGTGGCTACACCTTC
TRBJ1-6	TRBD1	NA	TRBV10-2	12	CASRRGGSPLHF	TGCGCCAGCCGCAGGGGGGGTTCACCCCTCCACTTT
TRBJ2-5	NA	NA	TRBV20-1	12	CSARDLSGAQYF	TGCAGTGCTAGAGATCTGTCTGGGGCCCAGTACTTC
TRBJ1-5	TRBD1	many	TRBV12-3/TRBV12-4	16	CASSLTGEVGNQPQHF	TGTGCCAGCAGTCTCACAGGGGAGGTCGGCAATCAGCCCCAGCATTTT
TRBJ2-5	NA	few	TRBV24-1	17	CATGAIRDTNSQETQYF	TGTGCCACCGGGGCAATCCGGGACACGAATTCCCAAGAGACCCAGTACTTC
TRBJ2-3	TRBD2	many	TRBV7-3	14	CASSPGLVVDTQYF	TGTGCCAGCAGCCCGGGACTAGTGGTAGATACGCAGTATTTT
TRBJ2-7	TRBD2	many	TRBV28	17	CASSLSTTGGMKNEQYF	TGTGCCAGCAGTTTATCCACCACGGGGGGAATGAAGAACGAGCAGTACTTC
TRBJ1-5	NA	many	TRBV3-1	14	CASSQAASYQPQHF	TGTGCCAGCAGCCAAGCGGCTTCCTATCAGCCCCAGCATTTT
TRBJ2-7	NA	many	TRBV28	13	CASSDSYNYEQYF	TGTGCCAGCAGTGACAGTTACAACTACGAGCAGTACTTC
TRBJ2-1	TRBD1	many	TRBV2	13	CASSEGQGKEQFF	TGTGCCAGCAGTGAGGGACAGGGGAAAGAGCAGTTCTTC
TRBJ1-4	NA	NA	TRBV27	15	CASSLRPPIEGKLFF	TGTGCCAGCAGTCTCCGGCCTCCTATCGAAGGGAAACTGTTTTTT
TRBJ2-7	TRBD2	many	TRBV12-3/TRBV12-4	16	CASSSFGTSGSHEQYF	TGTGCCAGCAGTTCATTTGGGACTAGCGGGAGCCACGAGCAGTACTTC
TRBJ2-2	TRBD2	many	TRBV28	23	CASSLWLNTNPTSGSSNTGELFF	TGTGCCAGCAGTTTATGGCTAAATACGAATCCGACTAGCGGGAGTTCAAACACCGGGGAGCTGTTTTTT
TRBJ2-5	NA	many	TRBV3-1	14	CASSRTRFLETQYF	TGTGCCAGCAGTCGGACAAGGTTTTTGGAGACCCAGTACTTC
TRBJ1-1	NA	many	TRBV5-1	13	CASSLAQGTEAFF	TGCGCCAGCAGCTTGGCACAGGGCACTGAAGCTTTCTTT
TRBJ2-7	TRBD2	many	TRBV7-3	15	CASSRGGGSSYEQYF	TGTGCCAGCAGCCGGGGTGGCGGGAGTAGTTACGAGCAGTACTTC
TRBJ1-1	NA	many	TRBV28	14	CASSGGKRNTEAFF	TGTGCCAGCAGCGGGGGGAAAAGAAACACTGAAGCTTTCTTT
TRBJ2-6	NA	NA	TRBV6-1	15	CASTHLTVGANVLTF	TGTGCCAGCACCCACCTTACGGTAGGGGCCAACGTCCTGACTTTC
TRBJ1-2	NA	many	TRBV28	13	CASKTRRYAGYTF	TGTGCCAGCAAAACTCGAAGGTATGCTGGCTACACCTTC
TRBJ2-7	NA	few	TRBV6-2/TRBV6-3	12	CASYRSSYEQYF	TGTGCCAGTTACAGGAGCTCCTACGAGCAGTACTTC
TRBJ2-1	TRBD2	many	TRBV29-1	12	CHGTSGRNEQFF	TGCCACGGGACTAGCGGGAGGAATGAGCAGTTCTTC
TRBJ2-1	TRBD1	many	TRBV29-1	15	CSVESLTGAGNEQFF	TGCAGCGTTGAAAGCCTGACAGGGGCGGGCAATGAGCAGTTCTTC
TRBJ1-5	NA	NA	TRBV24-1	13	CAASDWTVGPQHF	TGTGCCGCCAGTGATTGGACGGTGGGGCCCCAGCATTTT
TRBJ2-3	TRBD1	NA	TRBV9	16	CASSVEGGPSTDTQYF	TGTGCCAGCAGCGTAGAAGGGGGCCCTAGCACAGATACGCAGTATTTT
TRBJ2-7	NA	many	TRBV7-2	13	CASSLEIAQEQYF	TGTGCCAGCAGCTTAGAGATAGCGCAAGAGCAGTACTTC
TRBJ2-2	TRBD1	many	TRBV30	13	CACKGQATGELFF	TGTGCCTGCAAGGGACAGGCGACCGGGGAGCTGTTTTTT
TRBJ2-4	TRBD2	NA	TRBV7-8	19	CASSPGTSGDLLAKNIQYF	TGTGCCAGCAGCCCGGGGACTAGCGGAGACCTCCTAGCCAAAAACATTCAGTACTTC
TRBJ2-6	NA	many	TRBV6-2/TRBV6-3	14	CASSMNGGANVLTF	TGTGCCAGCAGTATGAACGGTGGGGCCAACGTCCTGACTTTC
TRBJ1-2	TRBD1	few	TRBV25-1	14	CASSEVTGTDGYTF	TGTGCCAGCAGTGAGGTAACCGGGACAGATGGCTACACCTTC
TRBJ1-1	TRBD1	many	TRBV5-1	14	CASTPGQANTEAFF	TGCGCCAGCACCCCCGGACAGGCGAACACTGAAGCTTTCTTT
TRBJ2-7	NA	many	TRBV27	16	CASSLTGTADSYEQYF	TGTGCCAGCAGTTTAACTGGGACGGCTGACTCCTACGAGCAGTACTTC
TRBJ2-1	NA	NA	TRBV27	16	CASRRKGDHPGGEQFF	TGTGCCAGCCGCCGGAAGGGGGACCACCCGGGCGGTGAGCAGTTCTTC
TRBJ2-2	TRBD2	many	TRBV5-1	16	CASSLGLAAGPGELFF	TGCGCCAGCAGCTTGGGGCTAGCGGCGGGACCCGGGGAGCTGTTTTTT
TRBJ2-2	NA	many	TRBV12-3/TRBV12-4	13	CASSLLLVGELFF	TGTGCCAGCAGCCTACTGTTGGTCGGGGAGCTGTTTTTT
TRBJ1-2	NA	many	TRBV28	13	CASSLGGLYGYTF	TGTGCCAGCAGTTTAGGGGGGCTCTATGGCTACACCTTC
TRBJ1-1	TRBD1	few	TRBV6-1	14	CASISRAGGTEAFF	TGTGCCAGCATTTCCCGGGCAGGGGGCACTGAAGCTTTCTTT
TRBJ1-4	NA	NA	TRBV30	15	CAWSPPLHLNEKLFF	TGTGCCTGGAGTCCCCCATTACACCTTAATGAAAAACTGTTTTTT
TRBJ2-2	TRBD2	NA	TRBV29-1	15	CSVDAGGLMGGELFF	TGCAGCGTAGACGCGGGGGGGCTAATGGGAGGGGAGCTGTTTTTT
TRBJ1-1	NA	many	TRBV18	15	CASSPPSIRTYEAFF	TGTGCCAGCTCACCACCTAGTATCCGGACCTATGAAGCTTTCTTT
TRBJ2-3	TRBD2	NA	TRBV15	15	CATSRTSGRAGTQYF	TGTGCCACCAGCAGGACTAGCGGGAGGGCCGGTACGCAGTATTTT
TRBJ2-5	NA	many	TRBV28	13	CASSRHLSETQYF	TGTGCCAGCAGCAGACATTTGAGTGAGACCCAGTACTTC
TRBJ2-3	NA	many	TRBV6-1	15	CASRADSWGTDTQYF	TGTGCCAGCAGGGCCGACTCGTGGGGCACAGATACGCAGTATTTT
TRBJ1-5	TRBD1	many	TRBV15	16	CATSSRGAGGNQPQHF	TGTGCCACCAGCTCCAGGGGGGCAGGTGGTAATCAGCCCCAGCATTTT
TRBJ1-2	TRBD1	many	TRBV5-5	14	CASSADRGNRGYTF	TGTGCCAGCAGCGCGGACAGGGGAAATCGGGGCTACACCTTC
TRBJ1-1	NA	many	TRBV4-1	16	CASSQVTRAARTEAFF	TGCGCCAGCAGCCAAGTTACGAGGGCAGCGCGGACTGAAGCTTTCTTT
TRBJ2-7	NA	NA	TRBV9	17	CASSTGGETSGTYEQYF	TGTGCCAGCAGCACAGGGGGGGAGACTAGCGGCACCTACGAGCAGTACTTC
TRBJ2-7	NA	many	TRBV6-5	18	CASSYPKTPGETPYEQYF	TGTGCCAGCAGTTACCCGAAGACCCCCGGTGAAACGCCCTACGAGCAGTACTTC